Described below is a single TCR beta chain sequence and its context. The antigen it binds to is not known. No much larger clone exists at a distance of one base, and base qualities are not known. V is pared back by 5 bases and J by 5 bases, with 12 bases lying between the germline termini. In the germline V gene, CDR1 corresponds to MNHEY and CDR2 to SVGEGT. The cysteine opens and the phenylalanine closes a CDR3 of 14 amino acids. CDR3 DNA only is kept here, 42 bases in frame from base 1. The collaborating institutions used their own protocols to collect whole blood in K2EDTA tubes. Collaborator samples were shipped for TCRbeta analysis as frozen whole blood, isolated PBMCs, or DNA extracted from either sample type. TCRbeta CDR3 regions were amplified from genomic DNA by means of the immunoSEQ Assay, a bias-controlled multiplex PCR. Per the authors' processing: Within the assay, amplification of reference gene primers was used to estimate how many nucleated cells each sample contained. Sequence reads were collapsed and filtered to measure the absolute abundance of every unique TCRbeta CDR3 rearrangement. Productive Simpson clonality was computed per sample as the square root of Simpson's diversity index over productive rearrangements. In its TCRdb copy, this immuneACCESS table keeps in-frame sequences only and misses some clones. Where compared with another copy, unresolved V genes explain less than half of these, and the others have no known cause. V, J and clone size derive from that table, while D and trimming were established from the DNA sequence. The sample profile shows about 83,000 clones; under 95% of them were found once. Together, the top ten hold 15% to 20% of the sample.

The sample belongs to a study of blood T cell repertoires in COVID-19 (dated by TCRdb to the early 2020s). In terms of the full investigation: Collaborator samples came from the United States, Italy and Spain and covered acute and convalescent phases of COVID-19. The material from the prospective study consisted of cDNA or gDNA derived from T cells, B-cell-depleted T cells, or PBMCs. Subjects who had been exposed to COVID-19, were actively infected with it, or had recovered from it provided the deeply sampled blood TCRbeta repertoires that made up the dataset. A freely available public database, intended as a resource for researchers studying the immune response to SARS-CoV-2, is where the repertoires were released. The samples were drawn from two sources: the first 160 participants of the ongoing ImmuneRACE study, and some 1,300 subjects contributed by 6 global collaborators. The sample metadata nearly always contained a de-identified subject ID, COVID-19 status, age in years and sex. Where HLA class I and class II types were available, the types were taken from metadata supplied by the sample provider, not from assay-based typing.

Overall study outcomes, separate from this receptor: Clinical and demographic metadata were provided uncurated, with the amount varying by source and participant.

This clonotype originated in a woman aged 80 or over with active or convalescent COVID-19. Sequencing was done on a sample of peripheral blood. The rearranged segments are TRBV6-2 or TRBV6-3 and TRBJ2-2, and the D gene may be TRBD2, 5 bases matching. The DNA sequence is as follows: TGTGCCAGCAGTCGAGGGTTGTGGACCGGGGAGCTGTTTTTT. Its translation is CASSRGLWTGELFF.